Listed below are T cell receptor beta chains from one sample, sequenced in a study of control samples from healthy donors and cancer patients. Only in-frame clones appear in the TCRdb table, and some are missing; sequencing was by immunoSEQ multiplex PCR. The sample holds 90,000 or so clones, about four fifths seen once. The sequenced sample consisted of PBMCs. The receptor set was obtained from a man aged 65 to 79 with lung cancer. Each CDR3 is given with its conserved first and last residue. A D gene is named only where the DNA matches it firmly. Rows may omit the clone size; those that give it use once, few, many or a size class.

>TRBJ2-7|TRBD1|15|TRBV28|-
CASTSPGDSGLEQYF
TGTGCCAGCACCTCCCCTGGGGACAGTGGGCTCGAGCAGTACTTC
>TRBJ2-3|-|13|TRBV6-4|-
CASSVRNTDTQYF
TGTGCCAGCAGTGTTCGGAACACAGATACGCAGTATTTT
>TRBJ2-3|-|12|TRBV19|-
CASSRLGDTQYF
TGTGCCAGTAGCAGACTTGGAGATACGCAGTATTTT
>TRBJ2-3|-|16|TRBV11-1|-
CASSSLGATSTDTQYF
TGTGCCAGCAGCTCCCTGGGGGCGACTAGCACAGATACGCAGTATTTT
>TRBJ2-7|TRBD1|15|TRBV12-5|once
CASGLAPGQGYEQYF
TGTGCTAGTGGTTTGGCTCCGGGACAGGGCTACGAGCAGTACTTC
>TRBJ1-1|-|14|TRBV30|-
CAWGQPTGLPEAFF
TGTGCCTGGGGCCAACCTACAGGGCTTCCTGAAGCTTTCTTT
>TRBJ1-6|TRBD1|14|TRBV9|-
CASSVGQGYSPLHF
TGTGCCAGCAGCGTCGGACAGGGTTACTCACCCCTCCACTTT
>TRBJ1-1|-|16|TRBV7-9|-
CASSPKDSIMNTEAFF
TGTGCCAGCAGCCCAAAGGACAGCATAATGAACACTGAAGCTTTCTTT
>TRBJ2-7|-|16|TRBV4-2|-
CASSQEWGATSYEQYF
TGTGCCAGCAGCCAAGAATGGGGGGCGACATCCTACGAGCAGTACTTC
>TRBJ2-3|TRBD1|15|TRBV5-1|-
CASSTTGDRVATQYF
TGCGCCAGCAGCACGACAGGGGACAGGGTGGCTACGCAGTATTTT
>TRBJ1-5|-|9|TRBV27|-
CASGRPQHF
TGTGCCAGCGGACGTCCCCAGCATTTT
>TRBJ2-7|TRBD2|13|TRBV12-3/TRBV12-4|-
CASSYRGGHEQYF
TGTGCCAGCAGCTATCGGGGGGGCCACGAGCAGTACTTC
>TRBJ1-1|-|14|TRBV5-1|-
CASNLAGARTEAFF
TGCGCCAGCAACCTCGCGGGGGCGCGAACTGAAGCTTTCTTT
>TRBJ2-1|-|15|TRBV24-1|-
CATSVPGVAVNEQFF
TGTGCCACCAGTGTCCCTGGGGTAGCGGTAAATGAGCAGTTCTTC
>TRBJ2-2|-|15|TRBV5-1|-
CASSRDSSNTGELFF
TGCGCCAGCAGTAGGGACTCTTCGAACACCGGGGAGCTGTTTTTT
>TRBJ2-1|-|12|TRBV27|-
CASSRSYNEQFF
TGTGCCAGCAGCCGGAGCTACAATGAGCAGTTCTTC